This section outlines one T cell receptor beta chain sequence together with its context. Its antigen is unknown. This may stem from a read error, because a much larger clone lies one nucleotide away. TCRdb shows the sequencer as Illumina HiSeq 1500. TCRdb reworked the public reads: Q25 trimming with fastp, MiXCR clone assembly, productive beta chains retained. When rows share a CDR3 protein, they turn into one entry using the most common DNA and genes. This sample lists about 240,000 distinct CDR3 sequences; about 12% were detected once. The ten largest clones represent under 2% of the sample. From the germline V gene, CDR1 is MNHNS and CDR2 is SASEGT. The cysteine opens and the phenylalanine closes a CDR3 of 14 amino acids. Solely the CDR3 DNA is kept, with 42 bases framed from the first base. These data come from a study of T cell repertoires in cytomegalovirus infection (dated by TCRdb to the late 2010s). Context from the whole study: The HLA type of each donor mattered for the analysis, because public TCR beta signatures pointed to carriage of CMV infection along with the matching HLA type. Beyond this particular receptor, the publication reports: In both this cohort and an independent cohort of a few hundred donors, the cumulative frequency of public TCR beta family members distinguished carriers of CMV infection plus the relevant HLA type. The ex vivo response was dominated by HLA-C-restricted CMV-specific TCR beta clonotypes, which also provided the single most frequent clonotype in two of eight donors.

This TCR derives from a human donor in good health (CMV status not recorded). Some clones in this sample may be carry-over from other donors' samples. The rearrangement joined TRBV6-1 to TRBJ2-7, and the D gene may be TRBD2, 6 bases matching. The sample taken for sequencing was PBMCs. The encoded CDR3 is CASSNSLARDELYF. Here is the DNA: TGTGCCAGCAGCAATTCCCTCGCGCGGGACGAGCTGTACTTC.